A single sample gave rise to the 8 T cell receptor beta chains below, sequenced in a study of patients and donors after allogeneic stem cell transplantation. TCRdb processed the RT-PCR reads anew with MiXCR; each CDR3 protein has one entry. The sample includes about 960,000 distinct CDR3 sequences, about a sixth seen only once; the top ten take 6%. The sample was blood, either unsorted or a sorted T cell fraction (not recorded which). The source is a human donor who was either an allogeneic HSCT recipient or a stem cell or donor lymphocyte infusion donor (not recorded which). It is not recorded whose cells these are; they may come from a transplant donor.

This clonotype was recorded a few times. This chain links TRBV15 with TRBJ1-4; D is unresolved. Germline V gene sequence: CDR1 LNHNV, CDR2 YYDKDF (reference sequence). The CDR3 sequence is 15 residues long. The V end lost 2 bases, the J end lost 4 bases, and 11 bases lay between the germline ends. CDR3 nucleotides: TGTGCCACCAGCAGAAGCTCGCTGGGTAATGAAAAACTGTTTTTT. Its translation: CATSRSSLGNEKLFF.

The chain has TRBV11-3 and TRBJ2-1; the D is unclear. V lost 5 bases and J lost 7, with 12 bases in between. Germline V gene data show CDR1 as SGHNT and CDR2 as YENEEA. CDR3 length equals 13 residues. DNA of the CDR3: TGTGCCAGCAGCCCCCCCATGTTAAATGAGCAGTTCTTC. Residues: CASSPPMLNEQFF.

The DNA for the CDR3 is TGTGCCAGCAGCTTGGTTCGGGGGCTGAACACTGAAGCTTTCTTT. It codes for CASSLVRGLNTEAFF. V is TRBV5-6 and J is TRBJ1-1; maybe TRBD1 (6 bases). In germline, CDR1 is SGHDT, CDR2 YYEEEE. V was pared by 0 bases and J by 0 bases, with 9 bases between. The length of the CDR3 is 15 residues.

The chain combines TRBV20-1 with TRBJ2-7, with D unresolved. Looked up from germline, CDR1 is DFQATT and CDR2 is SNEGSKA (reference sequence). There are 14 residues in the CDR3. Deletions cut 2 bases from V and 2 bases from J, with 13 bases between. The CDR3 nucleotides are TGCAGTGCTAGACCCCGGGCCCAAGCCTACGAGCAGTACTTC. Protein product: CSARPRAQAYEQYF.

This clonotype was counted only a few times. CDR3 DNA: TGTGCCAGCAGCCTAAGGACAGTTAGCACCGGGGAGCTGTTTTTT. Amino acid sequence: CASSLRTVSTGELFF. This sequence joins TRBV7-2 and TRBJ2-2; a weak D match, TRBD1 (6 bases). Germline CDR1 reads SGHTA; CDR2 reads FQGNSA. Trimming pared 5 bases from V and 4 bases from J, leaving 14 bases between. This CDR3 has 15 amino acids.

J is TRBJ1-5 and V is TRBV6-2 or TRBV6-3; 9 nucleotides line up with TRBD1. In germline, CDR1 is MNHEY, CDR2 SVGEGT. This CDR3 spans 15 amino acids. Germline trimming cut 4 bases from V and 6 bases from J; bases unmatched to any gene: 7. The CDR3 is CASSWNRGHPQPQHF. Here the CDR3 DNA reads TGTGCCAGCAGTTGGAACAGGGGGCACCCTCAGCCCCAGCATTTT.

This clonotype has only a few counts. The rearrangement links TRBV20-1 to TRBJ1-2, with a weak D call TRBD1 (6 bases). Germline V CDR1 and CDR2: DFQATT, SNEGSKA (reference sequence). The CDR3 loop spans 13 amino acids. This CDR3 is CRSGQLVEDGYTF. In DNA form, the CDR3 reads TGCAGATCAGGACAGTTGGTTGAAGATGGCTACACCTTC.

The chain uses TRBV21-1 and TRBJ2-7; the table's D call TRBD1 went unverified against the DNA. TRBV21-1 is annotated as a pseudogene. The CDR3 spans 14 residues. CDR3 DNA sequence: TGTGCCAGCAGCCCCAAGGCAGGGCAGGACGAGCAGTACTTC. Residues: CASSPKAGQDEQYF.